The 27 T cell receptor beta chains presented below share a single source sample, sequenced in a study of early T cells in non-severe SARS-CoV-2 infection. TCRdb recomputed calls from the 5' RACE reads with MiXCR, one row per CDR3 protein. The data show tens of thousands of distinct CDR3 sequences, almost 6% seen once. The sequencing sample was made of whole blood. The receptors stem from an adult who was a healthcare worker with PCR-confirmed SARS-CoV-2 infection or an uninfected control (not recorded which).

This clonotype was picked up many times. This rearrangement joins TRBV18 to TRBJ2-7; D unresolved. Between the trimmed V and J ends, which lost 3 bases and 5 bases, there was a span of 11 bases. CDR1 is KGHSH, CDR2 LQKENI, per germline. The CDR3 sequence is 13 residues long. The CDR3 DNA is TGTGCCAGCTCACCTTCCCTCAAGGACGAGCAGTACTTC. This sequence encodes CASSPSLKDEQYF.

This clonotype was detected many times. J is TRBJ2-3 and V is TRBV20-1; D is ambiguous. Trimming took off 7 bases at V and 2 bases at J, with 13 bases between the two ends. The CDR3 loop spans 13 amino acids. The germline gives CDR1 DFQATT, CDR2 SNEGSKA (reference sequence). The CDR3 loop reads CSERHQYTDTQYF. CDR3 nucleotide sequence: TGCAGTGAGAGACACCAATACACAGATACGCAGTATTTT.

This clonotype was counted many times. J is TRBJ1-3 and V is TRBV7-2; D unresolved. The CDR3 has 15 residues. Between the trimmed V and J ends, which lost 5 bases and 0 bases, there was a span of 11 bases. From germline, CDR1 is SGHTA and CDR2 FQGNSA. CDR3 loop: CASSSREGSGNTIYF. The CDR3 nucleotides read TGTGCCAGCAGCAGCCGGGAGGGCTCTGGAAACACCATATATTTT.

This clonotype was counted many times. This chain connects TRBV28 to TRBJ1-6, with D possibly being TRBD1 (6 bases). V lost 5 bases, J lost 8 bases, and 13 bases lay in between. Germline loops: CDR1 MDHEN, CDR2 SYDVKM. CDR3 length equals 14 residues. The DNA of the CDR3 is TGTGCCAGCAGTCTCCGGGACAAATATTCACCCCTCCACTTT. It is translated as CASSLRDKYSPLHF.

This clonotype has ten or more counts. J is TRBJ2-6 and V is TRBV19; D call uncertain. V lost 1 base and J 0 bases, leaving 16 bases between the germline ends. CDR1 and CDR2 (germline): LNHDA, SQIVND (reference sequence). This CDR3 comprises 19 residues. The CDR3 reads CASSIVVRPLSSGANVLTF. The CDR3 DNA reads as TGTGCCAGTAGTATAGTAGTTAGGCCCCTGTCCTCTGGGGCCAACGTCCTGACTTTC.

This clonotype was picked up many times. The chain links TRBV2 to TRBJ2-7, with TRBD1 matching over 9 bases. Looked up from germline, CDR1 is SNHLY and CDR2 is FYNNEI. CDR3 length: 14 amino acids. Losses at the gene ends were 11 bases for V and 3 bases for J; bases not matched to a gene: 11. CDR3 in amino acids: CASYSDRGDYEQYF. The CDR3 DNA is TGTGCCTCCTACTCAGACAGGGGGGACTACGAGCAGTACTTC.

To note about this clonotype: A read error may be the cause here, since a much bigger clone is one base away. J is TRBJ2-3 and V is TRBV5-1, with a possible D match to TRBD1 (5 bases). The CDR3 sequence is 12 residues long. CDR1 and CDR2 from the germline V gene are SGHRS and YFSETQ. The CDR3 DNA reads TGCGCCAACAGCTCGACAGCAGATACGCAGTATTTT. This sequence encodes CANSSTADTQYF.

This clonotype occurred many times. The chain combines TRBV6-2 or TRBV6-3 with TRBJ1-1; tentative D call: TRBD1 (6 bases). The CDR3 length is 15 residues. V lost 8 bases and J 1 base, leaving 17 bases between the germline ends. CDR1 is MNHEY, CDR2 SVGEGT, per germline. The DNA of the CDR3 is TGTGCCAGCGCTGATCCGACAGGTTGGAACACTGAAGCTTTCTTT. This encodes CASADPTGWNTEAFF.

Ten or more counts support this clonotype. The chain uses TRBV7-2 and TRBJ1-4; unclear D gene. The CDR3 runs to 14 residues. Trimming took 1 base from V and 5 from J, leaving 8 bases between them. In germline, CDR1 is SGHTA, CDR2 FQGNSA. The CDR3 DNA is TGTGCCAGCAGCTTAGTGGGAGGGAATGAAAAACTGTTTTTT. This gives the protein CASSLVGGNEKLFF.

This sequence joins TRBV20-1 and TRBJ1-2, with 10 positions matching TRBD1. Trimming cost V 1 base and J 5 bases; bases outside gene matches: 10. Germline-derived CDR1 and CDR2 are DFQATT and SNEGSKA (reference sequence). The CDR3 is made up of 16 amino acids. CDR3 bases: TGCAGTGCTAGAGCGGACAGGGGGAAGTTGAAGTATGGCTACACCTTC. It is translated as CSARADRGKLKYGYTF.

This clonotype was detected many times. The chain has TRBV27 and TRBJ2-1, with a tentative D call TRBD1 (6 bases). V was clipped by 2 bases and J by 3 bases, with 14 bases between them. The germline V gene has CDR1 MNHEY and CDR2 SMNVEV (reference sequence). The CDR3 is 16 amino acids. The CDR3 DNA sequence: TGTGCCAGCAGTTTAGCGCCGGGACACCACTACAATGAGCAGTTCTTC. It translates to CASSLAPGHHYNEQFF.

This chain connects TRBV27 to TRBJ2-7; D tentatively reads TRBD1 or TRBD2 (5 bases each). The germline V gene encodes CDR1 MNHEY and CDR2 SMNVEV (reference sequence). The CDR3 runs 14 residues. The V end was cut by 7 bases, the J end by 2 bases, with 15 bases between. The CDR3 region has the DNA TGTGCCAGCATGAAGAGGGGTGATCCCTACGAGCAGTACTTC. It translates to CASMKRGDPYEQYF.

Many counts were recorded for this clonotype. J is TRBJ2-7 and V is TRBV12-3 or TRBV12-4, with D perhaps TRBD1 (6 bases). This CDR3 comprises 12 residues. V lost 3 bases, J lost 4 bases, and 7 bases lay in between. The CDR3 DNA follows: TGTGCCAGCAGTTTTGGACAGTACGAGCAGTACTTC. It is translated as CASSFGQYEQYF.

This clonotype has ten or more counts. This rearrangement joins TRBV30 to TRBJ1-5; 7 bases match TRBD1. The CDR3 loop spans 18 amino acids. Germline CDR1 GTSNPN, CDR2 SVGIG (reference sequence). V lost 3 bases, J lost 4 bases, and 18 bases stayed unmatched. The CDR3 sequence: CAWSARLSQTGRNQPQHF. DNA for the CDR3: TGTGCCTGGAGCGCGCGCCTATCCCAGACAGGGAGAAATCAGCCCCAGCATTTT.

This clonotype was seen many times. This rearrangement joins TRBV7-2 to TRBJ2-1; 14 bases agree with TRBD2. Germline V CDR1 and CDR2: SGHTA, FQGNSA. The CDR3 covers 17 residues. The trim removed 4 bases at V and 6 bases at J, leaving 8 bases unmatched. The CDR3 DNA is TGTGCCAGCAGCTATTCCCTGGGACTAGCGGGAGCCAATGAGCAGTTCTTC. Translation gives CASSYSLGLAGANEQFF.

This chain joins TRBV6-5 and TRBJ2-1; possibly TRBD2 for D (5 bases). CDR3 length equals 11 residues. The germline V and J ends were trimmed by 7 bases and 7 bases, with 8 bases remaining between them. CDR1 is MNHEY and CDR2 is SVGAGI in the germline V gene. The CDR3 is CASKRENEQFF. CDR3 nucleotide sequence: TGTGCCAGCAAGAGGGAAAATGAGCAGTTCTTC.

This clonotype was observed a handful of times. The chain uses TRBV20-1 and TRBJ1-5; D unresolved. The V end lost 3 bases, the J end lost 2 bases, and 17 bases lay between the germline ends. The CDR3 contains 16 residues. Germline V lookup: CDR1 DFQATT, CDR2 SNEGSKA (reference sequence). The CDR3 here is CSASRAGMVGNQPQHF. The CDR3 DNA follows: TGCAGTGCTAGTCGGGCGGGGATGGTGGGCAATCAGCCCCAGCATTTT.

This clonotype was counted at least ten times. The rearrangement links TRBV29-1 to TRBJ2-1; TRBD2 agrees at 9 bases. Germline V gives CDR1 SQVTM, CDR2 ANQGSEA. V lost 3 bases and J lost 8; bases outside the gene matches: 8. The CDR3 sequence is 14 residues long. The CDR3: CSVEGGRAVYEQFF. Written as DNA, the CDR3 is TGCAGCGTTGAGGGCGGGAGGGCCGTGTATGAGCAGTTCTTC.

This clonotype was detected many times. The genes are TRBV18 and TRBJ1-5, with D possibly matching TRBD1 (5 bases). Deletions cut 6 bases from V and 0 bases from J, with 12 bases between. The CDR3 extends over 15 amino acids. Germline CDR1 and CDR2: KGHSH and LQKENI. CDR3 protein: CASSVNQGSNQPQHF. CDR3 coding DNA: TGTGCCAGCTCTGTAAACCAGGGTAGCAATCAGCCCCAGCATTTT. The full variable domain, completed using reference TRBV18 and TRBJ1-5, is NAGVMQNPRHLVRRRGQEARLRCSPMKGHSHVYWYRQLPEEGLKFMVYLQKENIIDESGMPKERFSAEFPKEGPSILRIQQVVRGDSAAYFCASSVNQGSNQPQHFGDGTRLSIL.

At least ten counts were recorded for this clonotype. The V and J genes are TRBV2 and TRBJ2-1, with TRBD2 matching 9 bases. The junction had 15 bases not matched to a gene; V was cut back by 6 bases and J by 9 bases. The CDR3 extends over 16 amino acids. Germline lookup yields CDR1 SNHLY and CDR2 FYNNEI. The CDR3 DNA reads TGTGCCAGCAGGAACAACGGAGGGACTAGCTTGGGTGAGCAGTTCTTC. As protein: CASRNNGGTSLGEQFF.

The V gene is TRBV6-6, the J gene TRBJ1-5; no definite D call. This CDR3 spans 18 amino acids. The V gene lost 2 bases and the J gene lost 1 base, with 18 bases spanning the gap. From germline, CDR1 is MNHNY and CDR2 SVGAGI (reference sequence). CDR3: CASSYTPSPAGSNQPQHF. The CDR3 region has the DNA TGTGCCAGCAGTTACACGCCTTCACCGGCAGGCAGCAATCAGCCCCAGCATTTT.

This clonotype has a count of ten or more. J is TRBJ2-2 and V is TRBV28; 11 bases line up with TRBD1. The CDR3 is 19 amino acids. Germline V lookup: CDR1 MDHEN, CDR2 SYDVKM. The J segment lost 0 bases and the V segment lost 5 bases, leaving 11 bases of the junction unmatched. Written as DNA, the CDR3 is TGTGCCAGCAGTGAGAGGTGGACAGGGGGCTTCTCGAACACCGGGGAGCTGTTTTTT. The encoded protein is CASSERWTGGFSNTGELFF.

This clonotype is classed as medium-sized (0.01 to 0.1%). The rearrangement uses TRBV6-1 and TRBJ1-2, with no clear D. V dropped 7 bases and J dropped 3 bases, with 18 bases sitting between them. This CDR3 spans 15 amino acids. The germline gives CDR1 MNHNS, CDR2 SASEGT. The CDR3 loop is CASTEDQAVYYGYTF. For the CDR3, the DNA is TGTGCCAGCACCGAGGATCAGGCAGTCTACTATGGCTACACCTTC.

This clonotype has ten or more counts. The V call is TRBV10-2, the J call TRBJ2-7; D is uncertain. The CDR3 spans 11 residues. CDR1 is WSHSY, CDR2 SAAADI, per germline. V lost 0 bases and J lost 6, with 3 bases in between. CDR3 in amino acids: CASSESGEQYF. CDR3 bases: TGCGCCAGCAGTGAGTCCGGCGAGCAGTACTTC.

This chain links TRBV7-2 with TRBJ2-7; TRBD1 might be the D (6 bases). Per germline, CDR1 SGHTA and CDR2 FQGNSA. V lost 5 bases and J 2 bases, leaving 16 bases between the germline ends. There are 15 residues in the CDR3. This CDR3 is CASSPGWAGAYEQYF. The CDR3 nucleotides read TGTGCCAGCAGCCCAGGGTGGGCAGGGGCCTACGAGCAGTACTTC. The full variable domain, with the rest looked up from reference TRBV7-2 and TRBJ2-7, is GAGVSQSPSNKVTEKGKDVELRCDPISGHTALYWYRQSLGQGLEFLIYFQGNSAPDKSGLPSDRFSAERTGGSVSTLTIQRTQQEDSAVYLCASSPGWAGAYEQYFGPGTRLTVT.

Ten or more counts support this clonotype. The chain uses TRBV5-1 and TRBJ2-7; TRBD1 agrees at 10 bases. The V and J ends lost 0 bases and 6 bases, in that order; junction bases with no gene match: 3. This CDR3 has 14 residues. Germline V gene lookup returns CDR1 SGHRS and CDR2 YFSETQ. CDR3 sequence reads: CASSLGDRGGEQYF. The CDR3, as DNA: TGCGCCAGCAGCTTGGGGGACAGGGGTGGCGAGCAGTACTTC.

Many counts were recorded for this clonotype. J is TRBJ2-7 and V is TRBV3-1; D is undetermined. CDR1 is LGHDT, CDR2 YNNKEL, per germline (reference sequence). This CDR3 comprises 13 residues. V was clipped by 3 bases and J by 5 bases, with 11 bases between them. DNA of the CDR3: TGTGCCAGCAGCCATCGGCAACGAGACGAGCAGTACTTC. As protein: CASSHRQRDEQYF.